Only one count was recorded for the clone carrying this T cell receptor (beta chain). As processed by the authors: Reference gene primer amplification yielded estimated nucleated cell counts. Profiled with immunoSEQ multiplex PCR; TCRdb holds only in-frame clones, not every one. For V, J and clone size, that table is used; D and trimming come from the DNA. This sample has fewer than 300,000 clones, with approximately 88% found just once. This sample was included in a study of blood T cell repertoires in COVID-19. Unmatched junction bases numbered 2, after V lost 6 bases and J lost 1 base. Germline V gene data show CDR1 as WSHSY and CDR2 as SAAADI. This CDR3 spans 13 amino acids.

Sequenced: peripheral blood. The TCR originated in a woman aged 25 to 39 with acute or convalescent COVID-19. This chain uses TRBV10-2 with TRBJ1-1, with 7 bases identical to TRBD1. CDR3 bases: TGCGCCAGCAGGAGACAGGGGAACACTGAAGCTTTCTTT. Amino acids: CASRRQGNTEAFF.